The 10 T cell receptor beta chains presented below share a single source sample, sequenced in a study of Tregs in tolerant kidney transplant recipients. Mixed chimerism was transient after nonmyeloablative marrow transplants from related graft donors. Sequencing used immunoSEQ multiplex PCR; TCRdb keeps in-frame clones, though not all of them. The table counts approximately 15,000 clones; 25% to 30% lies in the top ten. The sequencing here drew on CD8+ T cells from blood (PBMCs), taken 6 months after the transplant. The receptors shown here come from a human patient who received a combined kidney and bone marrow transplant. Some T cells may have originated in the graft donor.

Concerning this clone itself: The CDR3 extends 3 residues past the end of the read, so its final part is completed from the germline J gene. V is TRBV7-7 and J is TRBJ2-3; perhaps TRBD1 as D (6 bases). Trimming removed 1 base at V and 2 bases at J, with 7 bases between. The germline CDR1 and CDR2 sequences are SSHAT and FNYEAQ (reference sequence). The CDR3 is made up of 14 amino acids. The CDR3 DNA, read in part, is TGTGCCAGCAGCTTAGAGGGGGTCACAGATACG. It encodes CASSLEGVTDT. The whole CDR3 sequence is CASSLEGVTDTQYF.

Remarks on this clone: With the read ending 3 residues before the CDR3 end, the germline J gene is used to fill in that end. V is TRBV5-4 and J is TRBJ1-2; D possibly corresponds to TRBD1 (5 bases). The germline CDR1 and CDR2 sequences are SGHNT and YYREEE (reference sequence). Trimming left V 0 bases short and J 5 bases short, with 14 bases between. This CDR3 comprises 15 residues. CDR3 bases read: TGTGCCAGCAGCTTGGAAGGGGATCTGGGTTATGGC. Residues: CASSLEGDLGYG. The whole CDR3 sequence is CASSLEGDLGYGYTF.

A remark on this clone: Sequencing ends 3 residues short of the CDR3 end; the germline J gene provides the rest. This sequence joins TRBV10-3 and TRBJ2-5; 7 bases map to TRBD1. In germline, CDR1 is ENHRY, CDR2 SYGVKD. After removal of 6 bases from V and 0 bases from J, the junction contained 4 bases not matched to a gene. The CDR3 has 14 residues. CDR3: CAIRRGPDQETQYF. The part of the CDR3 DNA that was read is TGTGCCATCAGGAGGGGGCCCGACCAAGAGACC.

The CDR3 is CASSFGLAGGPFLETQYF. The CDR3 bases that were read are TGCGCCAGCAGCTTCGGGCTAGCGGGAGGGCCGTTCCTAGAGACC. This chain connects TRBV5-1 to TRBJ2-5, with TRBD2 identical over 12 bases. Coverage ceases 3 residues before the CDR3 finishes, and the germline J gene fills in the end. The V gene's germline CDR1 is SGHRS and CDR2 YFSETQ. V was clipped by 2 bases and J by 4 bases; unmatched bases: 12. The CDR3 runs to 18 residues.

Concerning this clone itself: The read stops 3 residues short of the end of the CDR3; the missing end is completed from the germline J gene. The gene calls are TRBV13 and TRBJ1-4; 8 nucleotides line up with TRBD1. Germline values: CDR1 PRHDT, CDR2 FYEKMQ (reference sequence). This CDR3 has 14 amino acids. CDR3 DNA (partial): TGTGCCAGCAGCTCGGACAGGGAAGCCAACGTA. This encodes CASSSDREANV. The CDR3, in full, reads CASSSDREANVLFF.

On this clone itself: The read falls 3 residues short of the CDR3 end, and the missing part is taken from the germline J gene. The chain links TRBV14 to TRBJ1-1; 10 bases match TRBD1. The germline CDR1 and CDR2 sequences are SGHDN and FVKESK. CDR3 length: 15 amino acids. The CDR3 spells CASSLGTGVSALAFF. CDR3 bases read: TGTGCCAGCAGCCTTGGGACAGGGGTCTCTGCGCTG. Using reference TRBV14 and TRBJ1-1 for the parts outside the CDR3, the full variable domain is EAGVTQFPSHSVIEKGQTVTLRCDPISGHDNLYWYRRVMGKEIKFLLHFVKESKQDESGMPNNRFLAERTGGTYSTLKVQPAELEDSGVYFCASSLGTGVSALAFFGQGTRLTVV.

Comment on this clone: The read falls 3 residues short of the CDR3 end, and the missing part is taken from the germline J gene. The gene calls are TRBV5-1 and TRBJ2-7; TRBD1 agrees at 9 bases. The junction had 3 bases not matched to a gene; V was cut back by 5 bases and J by 0 bases. This CDR3 is 14 amino acids long. Germline-derived CDR1 and CDR2 are SGHRS and YFSETQ. The sequenced CDR3 bases are TGCGCCAGCAGTTGGACAGGGGCCTCCTACGAG. Translating it yields CASSWTGASYE. The CDR3 as a whole reads CASSWTGASYEQYF.

With respect to this clone: The read gets to within 3 residues of the CDR3 end, and the germline J gene fills in the rest. V and J are TRBV11-2 and TRBJ2-3; D is perhaps TRBD2 (7 bases). Germline CDR1 is SGHAT and CDR2 is FQNNGV. The CDR3 runs to 13 residues. V lost 4 bases to trimming and J lost 6 bases, with 11 bases between them. The CDR3 here is CASSYRGADTQYF. CDR3 DNA, as far as it was read: TGTGCCAGCAGCTACCGGGGGGCCGATACG. Full variable domain (missing parts from reference TRBV11-2 and TRBJ2-3): EAGVAQSPRYKIIEKRQSVAFWCNPISGHATLYWYQQILGQGPKLLIQFQNNGVVDDSQLPKDRFSAERLKGVDSTLKIQPAKLEDSAVYLCASSYRGADTQYFGPGTRLTVL.

As concerns this clone: The CDR3 end is not reached by the read, which stops 3 residues before it; the germline J gene fills it in. This chain joins TRBV18 and TRBJ1-4, with D possibly being TRBD1 (6 bases). Germline V gene data show CDR1 as KGHSH and CDR2 as LQKENI. The CDR3 has 17 amino acids. CDR3 DNA, as far as it was read: TGTGCTAGCCGCAGGGAGGGGGGGAGCTCCTATAATTCACCA. This encodes CASRREGGSSYNSP. The CDR3 as a whole reads CASRREGGSSYNSPLFF. The full variable domain, rest sourced from reference TRBV18 and TRBJ1-4, is NAGVMQNPRHLVRRRGQEARLRCSPMKGHSHVYWYRQLPEEGLKFMVYLQKENIIDESGMPKERFSAEFPKEGPSILRIQQVVRGDSAAYFCASRREGGSSYNSPLFFGSGTQLSVL.

Details on this clone: Read coverage stops 3 residues before the CDR3 terminus; the germline J gene supplies the remainder. The gene calls are TRBV2 and TRBJ1-4, with 7 bases aligning to TRBD1. CDR1 and CDR2 from the germline V gene are SNHLY and FYNNEI. The CDR3 covers 15 residues. CDR3 DNA, as far as it was read: TGTGCCAGCAGAACAGGGGAAACCTATAATTCACCA. This codes for CASRTGETYNSP. The CDR3 reads in full as CASRTGETYNSPLFF.